The 18 T cell receptor beta chains listed next were all sequenced from one sample in a study of T cell repertoires in cytomegalovirus infection. TCRdb re-analysed the reads in MiXCR, keeping a single row per CDR3 protein. The sample contains approximately 270,000 distinct CDR3 sequences, roughly a fifth of which appear only once. The antigens of these receptors remain unknown. The specimen was cultured PBMCs, collected from culture after CMV antigen stimulation. The receptors stem from a human donor in good health (CMV status not recorded). Some clones in this sample may be carry-over from other donors' samples.

The chain combines TRBV6-2 or TRBV6-3 with TRBJ2-7; 7 bases are a match to TRBD1. Germline lookup yields CDR1 MNHEY and CDR2 SVGEGT. Losses at the gene ends were 7 bases for V and 4 bases for J; bases not matched to a gene: 7. CDR3 length equals 13 residues. The CDR3 DNA reads TGTGCCAGCACAAGGGACAGATCTTACGAGCAGTACGTC. Translating it yields CASTRDRSYEQYV.

This clonotype was seen a handful of times. The V and J genes are TRBV13 and TRBJ2-6; TRBD1 matches at 7 bases. V lost 4 bases to trimming and J lost 4 bases; unmatched junction nucleotides: 10. The CDR3 totals 17 residues. Per the germline V gene, CDR1 is PRHDT and CDR2 is FYEKMQ (reference sequence). The CDR3 is CASSSWDSPEGANVLTF. The DNA of the CDR3 is TGTGCCAGCAGCTCGTGGGACAGTCCGGAAGGGGCCAACGTCCTGACTTTC.

The chain couples TRBV20-1 to TRBJ2-3, with D unresolved. Germline-derived CDR1 and CDR2 are DFQATT and SNEGSKA (reference sequence). This CDR3 contains 14 residues. V was clipped by 5 bases and J by 4 bases, with 16 bases between them. The CDR3 DNA follows: TGCAGTGCTTACCCTCGGCAGCCATCAGATACGCAGTATTTT. Amino acid sequence: CSAYPRQPSDTQYF.

The chain employs TRBV12-3 or TRBV12-4 and TRBJ1-2; no definite D call. This CDR3 has 13 amino acids. The ends were cut back, 5 bases at V and 4 bases at J, with 11 bases in the middle. In nucleotides, the CDR3 is TGTGCCAGCAGTGCGAACTCAGGCTATGGCTACACCTTC. Amino acid sequence: CASSANSGYGYTF.

This sequence joins TRBV20-1 and TRBJ2-1; D ambiguous. The CDR3 totals 11 residues. V was trimmed by 3 bases and J by 8 bases, leaving 8 bases between them. From germline, CDR1 is DFQATT and CDR2 SNEGSKA (reference sequence). Here the CDR3 reads CSASSSHEQFF. CDR3 in DNA: TGCAGTGCTAGCTCTAGTCATGAGCAGTTCTTC.

At least ten counts were recorded for this clonotype. The chain couples TRBV7-2 to TRBJ2-1; a possible D gene is TRBD1 (6 bases). The germline V gene has CDR1 SGHTA and CDR2 FQGNSA. CDR3 length equals 16 residues. Trimming removed 1 base from V and 7 bases from J, with 17 bases in between. The CDR3 is CASSLESGRGENEQFF. DNA for the CDR3: TGTGCCAGCAGCTTAGAGTCTGGCAGGGGAGAGAATGAGCAGTTCTTC.

This clonotype was recorded a few times. One end of the junction varies from germline; a read error may be responsible. V gene TRBV4-1 combines with J gene TRBJ2-1, with 7 bases that match TRBD2. This CDR3 spans 15 amino acids. CDR1 is MGHRA, CDR2 YSYEKL, per germline. The CDR3 nucleotides read TGTGCCAGCGGAGCTGGCCGGGAGGTGTACAATGAGCAGTTCTTC. Amino acids: CASGAGREVYNEQFF.

The rearrangement joins TRBV4-3 to TRBJ2-1; 16 bases fit TRBD2. CDR3 length: 20 residues. Germline V gene lookup returns CDR1 LGHNA and CDR2 YSLEER. Trimming removed 4 bases from V and 0 bases from J; junction bases left unmatched: 9. The CDR3 spells CASSRKGTSGRVSSYNEQFF. CDR3 bases: TGCGCCAGCAGCCGAAAAGGGACTAGCGGGAGGGTAAGCTCCTACAATGAGCAGTTCTTC.

The V call is TRBV7-9, the J call TRBJ2-5; perhaps D is TRBD1 or TRBD2 (5 bases each). V lost 2 bases, J lost 2 bases, and 18 bases lay in between. The germline V gene has CDR1 SEHNR and CDR2 FQNEAQ (reference sequence). This CDR3 is built from 17 residues. The CDR3 spells CASSLPRMGESQETQYF. The CDR3 DNA sequence: TGTGCCAGCAGCTTACCCCGAATGGGGGAATCACAAGAGACCCAGTACTTC.

The table lists this clonotype with a few counts. The chain couples TRBV11-3 to TRBJ1-3, with D hard to call. Germline V gene data show CDR1 as SGHNT and CDR2 as YENEEA. The CDR3 consists of 15 residues. Trimming removed 5 bases from V and 4 bases from J, with 15 bases in between. The CDR3 region is CASSPRGYRGNTIYF. The CDR3 DNA reads as TGTGCCAGCAGCCCTAGAGGATACCGAGGAAACACCATATATTTT.

The genes are TRBV28 and TRBJ1-2, with TRBD1 identical over 8 bases. J was trimmed by 7 bases and V by 7 bases; bases with no gene match: 11. The germline V gene has CDR1 MDHEN and CDR2 SYDVKM. The CDR3 is made up of 14 amino acids. The CDR3 DNA sequence: TGTGCCAGCACCACTACCGGACAGGGTCTTGGCTACACCTTC. Translated, it gives CASTTTGQGLGYTF.

V gene TRBV27 combines with J gene TRBJ2-1, with TRBD1 identical over 8 bases. The trim removed 4 bases at V and 8 bases at J, leaving 16 bases unmatched. From germline, CDR1 is MNHEY and CDR2 SMNVEV (reference sequence). The CDR3 sequence is 17 residues long. The CDR3 region has the DNA TGTGCCAGCAGTTACACCGGACAGGGAAGAAAGACGTATGAGCAGTTCTTC. Protein sequence: CASSYTGQGRKTYEQFF.

The V gene is TRBV6-2 or TRBV6-3, the J gene TRBJ1-5; D is ambiguous. The CDR3 is 16 amino acids. Trimming cost V 6 bases and J 6 bases, with 21 bases left between them. Germline V gene lookup returns CDR1 MNHEY and CDR2 SVGEGT. In DNA, the CDR3 is TGTGCCAGCAGCTATACCGGACGTATCCTAGGTCAGCCCCAGCATTTT. Translation gives CASSYTGRILGQPQHF.

This clonotype was seen many times. The chain recombines TRBV27 with TRBJ2-1; 9 nucleotides line up with TRBD2. The CDR3 sequence is 17 residues long. The junction had 7 bases not matched to a gene; V was cut back by 2 bases and J by 2 bases. Germline CDR1 reads MNHEY; CDR2 reads SMNVEV (reference sequence). The CDR3, as DNA: TGTGCCAGCAGTTTAGCCGCTAGCGGGGCTGCCTACAATGAGCAGTTCTTC. Its translation: CASSLAASGAAYNEQFF.

This clonotype was seen repeatedly, ten times or more. CDR3 residues: CASPKGREASHEQYV. The DNA for the CDR3 is TGTGCCAGCCCAAAGGGGAGGGAGGCCTCCCACGAGCAGTACGTC. The chain is built from TRBV9 and TRBJ2-7; TRBD2 matches 7 bases. Germline CDR1 and CDR2: SGDLS and YYNGEE. The CDR3 is made up of 15 amino acids.

Only a few counts were recorded for this clonotype. The chain recombines TRBV6-5 with TRBJ2-4, with 10 bases fitting TRBD1. J gave up 8 bases and V 4 bases, and 5 bases lay outside the gene matches. Germline loops: CDR1 MNHEY, CDR2 SVGAGI. The CDR3 runs to 14 residues. Here the CDR3 reads CASSLTGGTDIQYF. The DNA of the CDR3 is TGTGCCAGCAGTTTGACAGGGGGCACTGACATTCAGTACTTC.

This rearrangement joins TRBV6-2 or TRBV6-3 to TRBJ2-1; 8 bases are shared with TRBD1. Germline V gene lookup returns CDR1 MNHEY and CDR2 SVGEGT. Trimming removed 0 bases from V and 6 bases from J; junction bases left unmatched: 1. The CDR3 consists of 14 residues. The CDR3 region has the DNA TGTGCCAGCAGTTACTCCGACAGGGGCAATGAGCAGTTCTTC. It translates to CASSYSDRGNEQFF.

There are a few counts of this clonotype. The chain employs TRBV28 and TRBJ2-6; D possibly corresponds to TRBD1 (6 bases). Germline-derived CDR1 and CDR2 are MDHEN and SYDVKM. The CDR3 spans 16 residues. Trimming took off 5 bases at V and 0 bases at J, with 11 bases between the two ends. The CDR3 region is CASSPDRSSGANVLTF. CDR3 bases: TGTGCCAGCAGTCCGGACAGAAGCTCTGGGGCCAACGTCCTGACTTTC. Filled out from reference TRBV28 and TRBJ2-6, the complete variable domain reads DVKVTQSSRYLVKRTGEKVFLECVQDMDHENMFWYRQDPGLGLRLIYFSYDVKMKEKGDIPEGYSVSREKKERFSLILESASTNQTSMYLCASSPDRSSGANVLTFGAGSRLTVL.